This TCR beta chain was obtained from a study of T cell clonality in common variable immunodeficiency. Clones were sequenced by immunoSEQ multiplex PCR, and TCRdb holds only the in-frame ones, with some missing. The record shows about 40,000 clones for this sample, with no singletons present. The CDR3 consists of 11 residues. The germline V gene has CDR1 SEHNR and CDR2 FQNEAQ (reference sequence). The table lists this clone with many counts. Its antigen is currently unknown. The missing CDR3 end, 3 residues past where the read stops, is filled in from the germline J gene. Notes on the study in general: TCRbeta clonality was increased in CVID versus healthy controls. The cause of increased CVID clonality remains unclear without subpopulation sequencing. Fewer TCRbeta clones were shared among CVID subjects than controls. CVID patient heterogeneity limited repertoire-clinical complication correlations.

The rearrangement uses TRBV7-9 and TRBJ1-1; D unresolved. The sequence was obtained from a person aged 18 to 70 in good health. The source material was peripheral blood mononuclear cells. CDR3 sequence reads: CASSQQREAFF. The part of the CDR3 DNA that was read is TGTGCCAGCAGCCAACAAAGAGAA.